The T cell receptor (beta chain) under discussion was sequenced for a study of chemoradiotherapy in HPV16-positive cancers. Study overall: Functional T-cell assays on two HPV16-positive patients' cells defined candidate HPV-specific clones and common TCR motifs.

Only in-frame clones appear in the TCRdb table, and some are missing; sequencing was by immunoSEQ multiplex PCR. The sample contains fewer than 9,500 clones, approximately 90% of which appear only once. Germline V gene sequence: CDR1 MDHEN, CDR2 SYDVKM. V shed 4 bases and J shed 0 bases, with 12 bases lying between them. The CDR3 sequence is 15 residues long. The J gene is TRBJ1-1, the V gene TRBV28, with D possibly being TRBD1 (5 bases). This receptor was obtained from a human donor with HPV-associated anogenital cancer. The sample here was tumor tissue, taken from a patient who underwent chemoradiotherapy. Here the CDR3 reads CASSSQGPLNTEAFF. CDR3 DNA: TGTGCCAGCAGTTCCCAGGGACCGCTGAACACTGAAGCTTTCTTT.